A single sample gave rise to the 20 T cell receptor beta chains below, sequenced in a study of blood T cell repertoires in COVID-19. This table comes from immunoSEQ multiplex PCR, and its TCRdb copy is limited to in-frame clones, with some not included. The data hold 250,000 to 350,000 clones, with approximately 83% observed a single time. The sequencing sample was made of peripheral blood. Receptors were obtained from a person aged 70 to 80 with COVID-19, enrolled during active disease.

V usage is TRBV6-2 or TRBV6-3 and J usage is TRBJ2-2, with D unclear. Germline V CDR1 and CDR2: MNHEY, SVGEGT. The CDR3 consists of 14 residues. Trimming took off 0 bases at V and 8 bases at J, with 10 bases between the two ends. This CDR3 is CASSYSQVEGELFF. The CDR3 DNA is TGTGCCAGCAGTTACTCGCAGGTCGAAGGGGAGCTGTTTTTT.

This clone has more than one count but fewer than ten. The DNA of the CDR3 is TGCGCCAGCAGTCCCGATACTAGCGGGGTCTCCTACGAGCAGTACTTC. It translates to CASSPDTSGVSYEQYF. The chain recombines TRBV5-1 with TRBJ2-7; 10 bases map to TRBD2. Unmatched junction bases numbered 8, after V lost 5 bases and J lost 0 bases. There are 16 residues in the CDR3. The germline V gene has CDR1 SGHRS and CDR2 YFSETQ. The full variable domain, with the rest looked up from reference TRBV5-1 and TRBJ2-7, is KAGVTQTPRYLIKTRGQQVTLSCSPISGHRSVSWYQQTPGQGLQFLFEYFSETQRNKGNFPGRFSGRQFSNSRSEMNVSTLELGDSALYLCASSPDTSGVSYEQYFGPGTRLTVT.

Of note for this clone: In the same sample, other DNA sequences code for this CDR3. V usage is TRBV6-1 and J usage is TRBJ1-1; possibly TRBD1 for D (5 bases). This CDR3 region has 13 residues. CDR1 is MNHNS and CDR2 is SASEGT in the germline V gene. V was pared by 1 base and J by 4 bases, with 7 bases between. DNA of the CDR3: TGTGCCAGCAGTGAAGGGAGGGGCACTGAAGCTTTCTTT. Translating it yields CASSEGRGTEAFF.

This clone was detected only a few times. The DNA of the CDR3 is TGTGCCAGTAGTATTGGGACAGGGGAGAATGAAAAACTGTTTTTT. Protein: CASSIGTGENEKLFF. The rearrangement uses TRBV19 and TRBJ1-4; TRBD1 matches at 10 bases. J was trimmed by 5 bases and V by 3 bases; bases with no gene match: 3. In germline, CDR1 is LNHDA, CDR2 SQIVND (reference sequence). This CDR3 contains 15 residues.

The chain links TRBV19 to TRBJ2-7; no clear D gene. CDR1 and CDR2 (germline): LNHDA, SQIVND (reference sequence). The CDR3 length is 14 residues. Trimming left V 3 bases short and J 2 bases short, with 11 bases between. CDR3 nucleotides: TGTGCCAGTAGTATTTTCGTCAGTGCCTACGAGCAGTACTTC. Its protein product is CASSIFVSAYEQYF.

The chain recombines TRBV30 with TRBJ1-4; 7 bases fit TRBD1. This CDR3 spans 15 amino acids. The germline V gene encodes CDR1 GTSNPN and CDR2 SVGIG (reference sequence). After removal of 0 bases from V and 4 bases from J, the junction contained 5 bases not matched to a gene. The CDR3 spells CAWSVRGQRNEKLFF. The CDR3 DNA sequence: TGTGCCTGGAGTGTTCGGGGACAGCGTAATGAAAAACTGTTTTTT.

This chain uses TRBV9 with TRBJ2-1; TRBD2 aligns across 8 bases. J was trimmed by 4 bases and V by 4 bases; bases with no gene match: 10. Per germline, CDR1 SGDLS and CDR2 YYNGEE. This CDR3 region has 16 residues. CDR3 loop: CASSSRGGLRYNEQFF. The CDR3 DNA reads TGTGCCAGCAGCTCTCGGGGGGGCCTGAGGTACAATGAGCAGTTCTTC.

CDR3 sequence (DNA): TGTGCCAGCAGTGAGCTACGAGGGAATAGCAATCAGCCCCAGCATTTT. This sequence encodes CASSELRGNSNQPQHF. The chain combines TRBV28 with TRBJ1-5; no reliable D call. CDR1 MDHEN and CDR2 SYDVKM come from the germline V gene. This CDR3 has 16 residues. V was cut by 5 bases and J by 0 bases, with 14 bases left in between.

CDR3 region: CASSQEGDQPQHF. Written as DNA, the CDR3 is TGTGCCAGCTCACAAGAGGGGGATCAGCCCCAGCATTTT. The chain carries TRBV18 and TRBJ1-5; D is possibly TRBD1 (6 bases). This CDR3 comprises 13 residues. CDR1 is KGHSH and CDR2 is LQKENI in the germline V gene. Trimming left V 4 bases short and J 5 bases short, with 9 bases between.

The CDR3 is CASRDRGLRYSNQPQHF. The DNA of the CDR3 is TGTGCCAGCAGGGACAGGGGGTTACGATATAGCAATCAGCCCCAGCATTTT. J is TRBJ1-5 and V is TRBV28; TRBD1 agrees at 10 bases. This CDR3 comprises 17 residues. Germline V gene data show CDR1 as MDHEN and CDR2 as SYDVKM. The V gene end was trimmed by 6 bases and the J gene end by 0 bases; junction bases not matched to a gene: 8.

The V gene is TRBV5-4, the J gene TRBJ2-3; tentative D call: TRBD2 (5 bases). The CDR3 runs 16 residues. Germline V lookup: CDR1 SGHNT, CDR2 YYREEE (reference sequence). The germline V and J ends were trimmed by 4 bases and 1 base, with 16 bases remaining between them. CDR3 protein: CASSGRTAGGTDTQYF. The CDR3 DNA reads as TGTGCCAGCAGCGGGCGGACTGCGGGCGGCACAGATACGCAGTATTTT.

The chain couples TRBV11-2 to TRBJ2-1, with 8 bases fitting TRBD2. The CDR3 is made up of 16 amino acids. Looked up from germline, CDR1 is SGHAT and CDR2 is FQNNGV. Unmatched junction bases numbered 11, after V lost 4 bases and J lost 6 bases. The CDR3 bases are TGTGCCAGCAGCTCAGATTGGAGCGGGGGAGGCAATGAGCAGTTCTTC. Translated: CASSSDWSGGGNEQFF.

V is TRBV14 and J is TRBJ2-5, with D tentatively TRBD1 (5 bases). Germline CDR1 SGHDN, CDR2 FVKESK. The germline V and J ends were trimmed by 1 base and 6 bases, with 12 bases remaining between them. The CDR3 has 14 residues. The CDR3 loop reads CASSQGDSRKTQYF. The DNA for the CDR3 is TGTGCCAGCAGCCAAGGAGACAGTCGGAAGACCCAGTACTTC.

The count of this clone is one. Written as DNA, the CDR3 is TGTGCCAGCAGCACCCGCCCCCTTCTAGCGGGAGGGCGCGATGAGCAGTTCTTC. The encoded protein is CASSTRPLLAGGRDEQFF. This sequence joins TRBV7-6 and TRBJ2-1; 12 bases are a match to TRBD2. In germline, CDR1 is SGHVS, CDR2 FNYEAQ. The J segment lost 8 bases and the V segment lost 5 bases, leaving 16 bases of the junction unmatched. The CDR3 has 18 residues.

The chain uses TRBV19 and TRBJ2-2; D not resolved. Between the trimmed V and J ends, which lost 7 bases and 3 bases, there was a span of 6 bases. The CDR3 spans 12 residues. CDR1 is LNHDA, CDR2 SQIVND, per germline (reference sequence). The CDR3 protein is CASTLDTGELFF. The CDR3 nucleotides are TGTGCCAGTACACTCGACACCGGGGAGCTGTTTTTT.

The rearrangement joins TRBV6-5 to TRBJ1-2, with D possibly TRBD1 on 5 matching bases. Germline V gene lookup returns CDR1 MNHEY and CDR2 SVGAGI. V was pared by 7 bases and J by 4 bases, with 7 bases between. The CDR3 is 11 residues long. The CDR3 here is CASKQGYGYTF. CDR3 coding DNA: TGTGCCAGCAAGCAGGGCTATGGCTACACCTTC.

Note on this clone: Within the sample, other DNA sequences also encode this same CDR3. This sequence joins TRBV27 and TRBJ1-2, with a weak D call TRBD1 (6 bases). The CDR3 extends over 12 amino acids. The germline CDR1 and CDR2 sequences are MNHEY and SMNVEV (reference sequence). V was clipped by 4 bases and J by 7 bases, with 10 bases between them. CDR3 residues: CASSSQGRGYTF. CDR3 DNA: TGTGCCAGCAGTTCACAGGGCCGTGGCTACACCTTC.

Here the CDR3 DNA reads TGCGCCAGCAGTCCCCTCCAGGGGGCCACCTACGAGCAGTACTTC. This encodes CASSPLQGATYEQYF. The rearrangement links TRBV5-1 to TRBJ2-7; 8 bases are a match to TRBD1. Trimming removed 5 bases from V and 2 bases from J; junction bases left unmatched: 9. CDR1 and CDR2 (germline): SGHRS, YFSETQ. The CDR3 runs 15 residues.

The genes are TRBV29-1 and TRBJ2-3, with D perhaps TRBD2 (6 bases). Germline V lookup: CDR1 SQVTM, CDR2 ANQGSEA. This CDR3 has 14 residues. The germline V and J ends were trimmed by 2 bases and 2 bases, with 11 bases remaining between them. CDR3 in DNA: TGCAGCGTTGAACTGCGGGGAAACACAGATACGCAGTATTTT. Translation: CSVELRGNTDTQYF.

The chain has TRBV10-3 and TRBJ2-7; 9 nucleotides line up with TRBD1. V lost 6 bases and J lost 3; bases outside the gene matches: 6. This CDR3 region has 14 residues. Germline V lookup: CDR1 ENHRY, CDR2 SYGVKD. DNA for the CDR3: TGTGCCATCAGGACGGACAGGGGTAGCTACGAGCAGTACTTC. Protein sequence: CAIRTDRGSYEQYF.